A single sample gave rise to the 5 T cell receptor beta chains below, sequenced in a study of tumor-infiltrating lymphocytes in glioblastoma multiforme. TCR beta libraries were built from RNA through three nested multiplex PCR rounds using modified ARM-PCR. TCRdb ran MiXCR on the multiplex PCR reads and lists one entry per CDR3 protein. The sample shows about 10,000 distinct CDR3 sequences, roughly 70% of them seen only once. The sequencing sample was made of brain tumor tissue. These receptors were taken from a male donor with glioblastoma.

The rearrangement joins TRBV20-1 to TRBJ2-7, with TRBD2 matching over 8 bases. Trimming took 2 bases from V and 8 from J; bases not matched to a gene: 14. The CDR3 has 15 residues. Germline CDR1 reads DFQATT; CDR2 reads SNEGSKA (reference sequence). For the CDR3, the DNA is TGCAGTGCTAGATGGGTAGGGACTAGAGGGGGTAAGCAGTACTTC. This codes for CSARWVGTRGGKQYF.

The rearrangement uses TRBV11-3 and TRBJ2-3, with 11 bases fitting TRBD2. The CDR3 runs 17 residues. Trimming cost V 5 bases and J 5 bases; bases outside gene matches: 12. Germline loops: CDR1 SGHNT, CDR2 YENEEA. The CDR3 sequence: CASSPGVAGGPGDTQYF. For the CDR3, the DNA is TGTGCCAGCAGCCCGGGGGTAGCGGGAGGGCCGGGAGATACGCAGTATTTT.

The rearrangement links TRBV28 to TRBJ2-5; D uncertain. The CDR3 runs 16 residues. V was clipped by 6 bases and J by 3 bases, with 20 bases between them. The germline gives CDR1 MDHEN, CDR2 SYDVKM. DNA for the CDR3: TGTGCCAGCAGCTCGGCGGCGGCGCAACTTGAAGAGACCCAGTACTTC. Its protein is CASSSAAAQLEETQYF.

This clonotype was counted a few times. The chain recombines TRBV12-3 or TRBV12-4 with TRBJ2-1; D unresolved. This CDR3 region has 13 residues. With 5 bases removed from V and 11 bases from J, the gap between germline ends came to 16 bases. CDR3 region: CASSPRAFEQQFF. The CDR3 DNA reads as TGTGCCAGCAGTCCCCGGGCCTTTGAACAGCAGTTCTTC.

To note about this clonotype: Since a much larger clone is just one base distant, this may be a read error. The genes are TRBV20-1 and TRBJ2-7; either TRBD1 or TRBD2 may fit D (5 bases each). The CDR3 is 13 residues long. Deletions cut 0 bases from V and 10 bases from J, with 16 bases between. Per germline, CDR1 DFQATT and CDR2 SNEGSKA (reference sequence). This CDR3 reads CSARDTSRGDQYF. Written as DNA, the CDR3 is TGCAGTGCTAGAGACACGAGCCGGGGCGATCAGTACTTC.